The 7 T cell receptor beta chains listed next were all sequenced from one sample in a study of T cells after yellow fever vaccination. Via MiXCR, TCRdb re-called the 5' RACE reads, giving one row per CDR3 protein. The sample lists 620,000 or so distinct CDR3 sequences, roughly a sixth occurring once. Source: PBMCs, taken 4 to 6 days after the first yellow fever vaccination. These receptors originate from a man between 18 and 35 years old who received the YFV17D yellow fever vaccine.

This clonotype was found a few times. This chain connects TRBV11-2 to TRBJ2-3, with D hard to call. The germline V and J ends were trimmed by 1 base and 2 bases, with 13 bases remaining between them. Germline assignment: CDR1 SGHAT and CDR2 FQNNGV. This CDR3 comprises 16 residues. CDR3 loop: CASSLGSRLSTDTQYF. As DNA, the CDR3 is TGTGCCAGCAGCTTAGGGTCGCGGCTCTCCACAGATACGCAGTATTTT. Complete variable domain (other parts from reference TRBV11-2 and TRBJ2-3): EAGVAQSPRYKIIEKRQSVAFWCNPISGHATLYWYQQILGQGPKLLIQFQNNGVVDDSQLPKDRFSAERLKGVDSTLKIQPAKLEDSAVYLCASSLGSRLSTDTQYFGPGTRLTVL.

V gene TRBV4-3 combines with J gene TRBJ1-3, with a tentative D call TRBD1 (6 bases). The length of the CDR3 is 17 residues. Germline V gives CDR1 LGHNA, CDR2 YSLEER. V gave up 0 bases and J gave up 3 bases, with 15 bases separating them. In DNA, the CDR3 is TGCGCCAGCAGCCAAGATGGGGGCAGGGTCGGTGGAAACACCATATATTTT. This translates into CASSQDGGRVGGNTIYF.

The rearrangement links TRBV20-1 to TRBJ2-2, with 10 nucleotides matching TRBD2. The CDR3 loop spans 16 amino acids. In germline, CDR1 is DFQATT, CDR2 SNEGSKA (reference sequence). J gave up 6 bases and V 0 bases, and 7 bases lay outside the gene matches. The CDR3 reads CSARDRLAGDPGELFF. DNA of the CDR3: TGCAGTGCTAGAGATAGGCTAGCGGGGGACCCCGGGGAGCTGTTTTTT.

The V and J genes are TRBV19 and TRBJ2-1; the D is unclear. This CDR3 contains 16 residues. The germline gives CDR1 LNHDA, CDR2 SQIVND (reference sequence). V was clipped by 7 bases and J by 0 bases, with 16 bases between them. The CDR3, as DNA: TGTGCCAGTACCACCCAGACCGGTAGCTCCTACAATGAGCAGTTCTTC. Amino acid sequence: CASTTQTGSSYNEQFF.

This clonotype was counted only a few times. The chain has TRBV20-1 and TRBJ2-3; weak D call: TRBD2 (6 bases). The CDR3 length is 12 residues. CDR1 DFQATT and CDR2 SNEGSKA come from the germline V gene (reference sequence). CDR3 protein: CSPWGGTDTQYF. The CDR3 region has the DNA TGCAGCCCTTGGGGGGGCACAGATACGCAGTATTTT.

This clonotype was seen only a few times. CDR3 sequence reads: CASSLWSGASTDTQYF. In DNA, the CDR3 is TGTGCCAGCAGTTTATGGAGCGGGGCTAGCACAGATACGCAGTATTTT. V is TRBV27 and J is TRBJ2-3; 7 nucleotides match TRBD2. J was trimmed by 0 bases and V by 1 base; bases with no gene match: 4. This CDR3 has 16 residues. CDR1 MNHEY and CDR2 SMNVEV come from the germline V gene (reference sequence).

Concerning this clonotype itself: An end of the junction does not agree with germline; a read error may underlie this. The chain uses TRBV7-3 and TRBJ2-1; a possible D gene is TRBD2 (5 bases). The length of the CDR3 is 14 residues. Germline-derived CDR1 and CDR2 are SGHTA and FQGTGA. CDR3 sequence (DNA): TGTGCCAGCAGCCTAACCACTAGGTCCAATGAGCAGTTCTTC. As protein: CASSLTTRSNEQFF.